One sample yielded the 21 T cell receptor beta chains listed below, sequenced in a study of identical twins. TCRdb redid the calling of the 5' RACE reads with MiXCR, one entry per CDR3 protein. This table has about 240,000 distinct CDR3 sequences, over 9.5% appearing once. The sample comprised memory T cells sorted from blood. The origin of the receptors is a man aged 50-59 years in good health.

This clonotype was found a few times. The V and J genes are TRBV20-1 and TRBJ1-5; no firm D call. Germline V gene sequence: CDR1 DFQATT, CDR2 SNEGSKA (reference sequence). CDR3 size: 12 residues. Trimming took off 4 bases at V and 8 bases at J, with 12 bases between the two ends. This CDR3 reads CSAMRTTEPQHF. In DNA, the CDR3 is TGCAGTGCTATGAGGACGACGGAGCCCCAGCATTTT.

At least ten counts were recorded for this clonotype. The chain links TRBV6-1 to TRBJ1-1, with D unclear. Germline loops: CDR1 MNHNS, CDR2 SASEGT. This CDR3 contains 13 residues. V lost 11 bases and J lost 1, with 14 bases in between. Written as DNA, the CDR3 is TGTGCCTACTCAAGGGTACAGAACACTGAAGCTTTCTTT. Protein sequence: CAYSRVQNTEAFF.

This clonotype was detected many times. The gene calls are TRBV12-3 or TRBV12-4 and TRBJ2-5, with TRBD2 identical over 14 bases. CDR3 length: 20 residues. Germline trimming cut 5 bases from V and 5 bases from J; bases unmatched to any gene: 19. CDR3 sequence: CASSRGTSGSGGRNRETQYF. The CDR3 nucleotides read TGTGCCAGCAGTCGAGGGACTAGCGGGAGCGGGGGCCGTAACCGGGAGACCCAGTACTTC.

As DNA, the CDR3 is TGCGCCAGCAGCTTGGTGGGGGGCGCGGGCACTGAAGCTTTCTTT. Amino acids: CASSLVGGAGTEAFF. J is TRBJ1-1 and V is TRBV5-1, with D possibly matching TRBD1 (6 bases). The CDR3 runs to 15 residues. The germline V gene has CDR1 SGHRS and CDR2 YFSETQ. V lost 0 bases, J lost 4 bases, and 13 bases lay in between.

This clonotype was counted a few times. The CDR3 spells CSARDSLRYNYGYTF. Here the CDR3 DNA reads TGCAGTGCTAGAGATTCCCTCCGGTATAACTATGGCTACACCTTC. V and J are TRBV20-1 and TRBJ1-2, with no clear D. This CDR3 is built from 15 residues. V shed 0 bases and J shed 1 base, with 12 bases lying between them. The germline CDR1 and CDR2 sequences are DFQATT and SNEGSKA (reference sequence).

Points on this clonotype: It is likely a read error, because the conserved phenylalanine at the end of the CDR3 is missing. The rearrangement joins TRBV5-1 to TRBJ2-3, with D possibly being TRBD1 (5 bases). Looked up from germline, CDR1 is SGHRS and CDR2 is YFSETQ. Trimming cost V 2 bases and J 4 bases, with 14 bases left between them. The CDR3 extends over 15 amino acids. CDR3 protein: CASSFGGADPDTQYY. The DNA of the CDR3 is TGCGCCAGCAGCTTTGGTGGGGCAGATCCAGATACGCAGTATTAC.

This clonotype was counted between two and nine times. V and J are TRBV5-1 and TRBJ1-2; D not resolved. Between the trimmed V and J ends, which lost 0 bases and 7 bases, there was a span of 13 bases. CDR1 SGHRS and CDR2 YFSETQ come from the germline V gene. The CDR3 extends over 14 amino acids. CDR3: CASSLGQEYSGYTF. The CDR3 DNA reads TGCGCCAGCAGCTTGGGCCAGGAATATAGTGGCTACACCTTC. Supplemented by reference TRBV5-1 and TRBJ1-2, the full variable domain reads KAGVTQTPRYLIKTRGQQVTLSCSPISGHRSVSWYQQTPGQGLQFLFEYFSETQRNKGNFPGRFSGRQFSNSRSEMNVSTLELGDSALYLCASSLGQEYSGYTFGSGTRLTVV.

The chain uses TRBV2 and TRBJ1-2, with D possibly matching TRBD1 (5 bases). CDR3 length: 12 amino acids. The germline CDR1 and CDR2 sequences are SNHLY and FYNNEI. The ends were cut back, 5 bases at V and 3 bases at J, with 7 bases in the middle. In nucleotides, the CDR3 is TGTGCCAGCAGTCAGGGATACTATGGCTACACCTTC. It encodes CASSQGYYGYTF.

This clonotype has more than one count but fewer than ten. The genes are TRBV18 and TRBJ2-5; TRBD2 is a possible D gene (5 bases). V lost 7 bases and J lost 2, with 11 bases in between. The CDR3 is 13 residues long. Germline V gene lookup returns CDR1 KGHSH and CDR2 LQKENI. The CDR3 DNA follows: TGTGCCAGCTTATTAGCGCGACAAGAGACCCAGTACTTC. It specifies CASLLARQETQYF.

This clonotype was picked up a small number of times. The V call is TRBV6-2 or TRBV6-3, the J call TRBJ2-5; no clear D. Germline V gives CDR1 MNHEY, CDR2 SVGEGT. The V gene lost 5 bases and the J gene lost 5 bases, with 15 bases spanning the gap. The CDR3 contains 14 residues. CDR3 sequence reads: CASSPRARSETQYF. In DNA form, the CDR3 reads TGTGCCAGCAGTCCCCGGGCCCGCTCGGAGACCCAGTACTTC.

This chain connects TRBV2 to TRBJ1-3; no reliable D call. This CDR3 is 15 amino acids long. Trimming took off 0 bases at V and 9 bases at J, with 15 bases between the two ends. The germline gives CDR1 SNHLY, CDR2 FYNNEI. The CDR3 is CASSEASPFSSTIYF. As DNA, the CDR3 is TGTGCCAGCAGTGAAGCTTCGCCGTTTTCGAGCACCATATATTTT.

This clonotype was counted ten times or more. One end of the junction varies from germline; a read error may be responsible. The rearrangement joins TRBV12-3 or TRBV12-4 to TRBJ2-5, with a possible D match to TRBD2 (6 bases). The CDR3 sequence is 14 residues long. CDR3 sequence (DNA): TGTGCCACCAGTCTGGGGCGGGGAGCGGGGACCCAGTACTTC. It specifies CATSLGRGAGTQYF.

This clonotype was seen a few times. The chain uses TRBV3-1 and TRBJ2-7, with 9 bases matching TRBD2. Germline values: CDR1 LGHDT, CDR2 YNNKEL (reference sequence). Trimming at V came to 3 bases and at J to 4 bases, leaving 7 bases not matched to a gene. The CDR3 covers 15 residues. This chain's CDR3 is CASSQGSGGMYEQYF. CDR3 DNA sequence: TGTGCCAGCAGCCAGGGAAGCGGGGGGATGTACGAGCAGTACTTC.

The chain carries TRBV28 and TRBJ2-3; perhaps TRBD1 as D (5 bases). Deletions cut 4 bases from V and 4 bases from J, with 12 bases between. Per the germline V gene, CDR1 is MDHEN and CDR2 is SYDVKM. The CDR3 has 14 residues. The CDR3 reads CASSSIQQADTQYF. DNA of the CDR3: TGTGCCAGCAGTTCCATCCAACAGGCAGATACGCAGTATTTT.

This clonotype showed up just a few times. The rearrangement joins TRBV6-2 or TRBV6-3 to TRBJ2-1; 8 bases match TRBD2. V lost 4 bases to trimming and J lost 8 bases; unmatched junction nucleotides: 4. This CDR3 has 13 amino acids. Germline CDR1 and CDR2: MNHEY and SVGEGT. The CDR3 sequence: CASSWSGSYEQFF. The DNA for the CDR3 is TGTGCCAGCAGTTGGAGCGGGAGCTATGAGCAGTTCTTC.

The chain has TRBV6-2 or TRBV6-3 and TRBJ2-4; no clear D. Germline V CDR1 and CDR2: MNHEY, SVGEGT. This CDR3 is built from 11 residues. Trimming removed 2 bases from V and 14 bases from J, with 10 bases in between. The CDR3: CASSYATFKYF. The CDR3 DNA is TGTGCCAGCAGTTACGCGACTTTTAAGTACTTC.

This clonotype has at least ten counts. The CDR3 spells CATSRGTGDHQETQYF. CDR3 coding DNA: TGTGCCACCAGCAGAGGGACAGGAGATCACCAAGAGACCCAGTACTTC. The V gene is TRBV15, the J gene TRBJ2-5; 7 nucleotides align to TRBD1. CDR1 is LNHNV, CDR2 YYDKDF, per germline (reference sequence). The CDR3 is 16 residues long. Trimming removed 1 base from V and 0 bases from J; junction bases left unmatched: 5.

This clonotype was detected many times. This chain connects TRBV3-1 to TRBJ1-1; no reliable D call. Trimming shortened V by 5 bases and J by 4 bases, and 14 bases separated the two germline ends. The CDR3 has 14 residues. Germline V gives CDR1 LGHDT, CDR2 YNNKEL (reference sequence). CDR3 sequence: CASSSHGEGTEAFF. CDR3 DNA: TGTGCCAGCAGCTCCCATGGCGAGGGCACTGAAGCTTTCTTT.

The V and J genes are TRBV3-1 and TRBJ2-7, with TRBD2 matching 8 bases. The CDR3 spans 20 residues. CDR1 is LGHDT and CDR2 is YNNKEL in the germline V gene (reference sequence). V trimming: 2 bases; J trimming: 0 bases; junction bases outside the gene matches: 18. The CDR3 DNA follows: TGTGCCAGCAGCCAACTCACGGGGACTAGGCCTAAGGGGGGCTCCTACGAGCAGTACTTC. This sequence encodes CASSQLTGTRPKGGSYEQYF.

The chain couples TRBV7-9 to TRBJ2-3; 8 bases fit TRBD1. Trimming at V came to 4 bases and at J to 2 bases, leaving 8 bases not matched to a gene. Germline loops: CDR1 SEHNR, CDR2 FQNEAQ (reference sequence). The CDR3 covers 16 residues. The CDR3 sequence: CASSSGRGLHTDTQYF. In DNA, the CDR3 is TGTGCCAGCAGCTCCGGCAGGGGGCTACACACAGATACGCAGTATTTT.

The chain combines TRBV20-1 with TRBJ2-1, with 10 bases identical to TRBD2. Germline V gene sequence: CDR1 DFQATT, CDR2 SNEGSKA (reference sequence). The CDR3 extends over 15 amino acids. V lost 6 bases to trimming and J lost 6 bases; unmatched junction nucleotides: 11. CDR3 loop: CSAHPGRLAGNEQFF. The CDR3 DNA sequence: TGCAGTGCCCACCCGGGGAGACTAGCGGGCAATGAGCAGTTCTTC.